The clone carrying this TCR beta chain qualifies as medium-sized. What it binds is unknown. This specimen belongs to a study of spatial heterogeneity in lung cancer. About the study: Sequences of the beta chain were consistently detected in greater numbers than alpha-chain sequences. General study results and limits: The study found that expanded intratumoral alpha and beta TCR counts tracked tumor mutation counts.

One entry per CDR3 protein results from TCRdb running MiXCR on the 5' RACE reads. The repertoire holds roughly 28,000 distinct CDR3 sequences, with approximately 7.7% as singletons. Germline V gene data show CDR1 as MDHEN and CDR2 as SYDVKM. Trimming removed 6 bases at V and 1 base at J, with 17 bases between. There are 16 residues in the CDR3. Time point indicated: sample taken at primary tumor resection. The input for sequencing was lung tumor tissue, taken at surgery. This sequence was found in a male donor with early-stage non-small cell lung cancer. The rearrangement joins TRBV28 to TRBJ2-3, with D tentatively TRBD2 (6 bases). CDR3 region: CASSRTPGAGTDTQYF. The CDR3 DNA reads TGTGCCAGCAGCCGAACTCCGGGAGCGGGCACAGATACGCAGTATTTT.